This T cell receptor (beta chain) came from a study of shared clonotypes between healthy human individuals. Regarding the study as a whole: What naive subsets generally showed was a larger estimated richness than memory subsets showed.

Researchers divided each subset's genomic DNA evenly across several immunoSEQ plates. Replicate PCRs from sorted subsets contained roughly 200 ng DNA, which is around 30,000 T cell genomes. Sequenced by immunoSEQ multiplex PCR; TCRdb stores in-frame clones only, minus some. Of 2 million to 2.5 million clones in the sample, 85% to 95% were seen once. CD45RA+ naive and CD45RA-negative memory subsets were separated from CD4+ cells. As to this clone: What it binds is not known.

The source is a man between 18 and 29 years old in good health. Some clones in this sample may be carry-over from other donors' samples. The sequenced sample was naive CD4+ T cells from PBMCs. The subset is: CD45RA+ positively selected.

Here the CDR3 DNA reads TGCGCCAGCAGCTTTCAGGGTATCGTTTCCGATGAGCAGTTCTTC. It codes for CASSFQGIVSDEQFF. V gene TRBV5-1 combines with J gene TRBJ2-1; the D gene is possibly TRBD1 (5 bases). V lost 2 bases and J lost 8, with 17 bases in between. The CDR3 totals 15 residues. Germline V lookup: CDR1 SGHRS, CDR2 YFSETQ.